This T cell receptor (beta chain) was profiled in a study of blood T cell repertoires in COVID-19. Across the study: Whether acute or convalescent, the COVID-19 samples came from the United States, Italy and Spain. T cells, B-cell-depleted T cells, or PBMCs provided the cDNA or gDNA that served as material.

In the original analysis: The authors estimated nucleated cell counts from reference gene primer amplification. Sequenced by immunoSEQ multiplex PCR; TCRdb stores in-frame clones only, minus some. Clone size and V and J calls were adopted from that table, with D and trimming inferred from the DNA. The sample includes approximately 93,000 clones, roughly 70% seen only once; the top ten take 3% to 4%. Germline V gene sequence: CDR1 KGHDR, CDR2 SFDVKD. Trimming cost V 4 bases and J 11 bases; bases outside gene matches: 5. This CDR3 is built from 13 residues. The clonotype originates from a man in his 70s with COVID-19, enrolled during active disease. The chain is built from TRBV24-1 and TRBJ1-1; TRBD1 agrees at 11 bases. The sequenced sample was peripheral blood. CDR3 residues: CATSEQDRGRAFF. Here the CDR3 DNA reads TGTGCCACCAGTGAACAGGACAGGGGGCGCGCTTTCTTT.